A single sample gave rise to the 26 T cell receptor beta chains below, sequenced in a study of blood T cell repertoires in COVID-19. Method: immunoSEQ multiplex PCR; TCRdb's copy keeps in-frame clones and lacks some. The repertoire consists of about 40,000 clones, with around 87% occurring once and the leading ten covering around 20%. The sequenced sample consisted of peripheral blood. Source of these receptors: a man in his fifties in a cohort sampled during active COVID-19.

This clone has more than one count but fewer than ten. This chain uses TRBV4-3 with TRBJ2-7; 8 bases match TRBD1. The germline V gene has CDR1 LGHNA and CDR2 YSLEER. CDR3 size: 11 residues. The junction had 4 bases not matched to a gene; V was cut back by 8 bases and J by 7 bases. The CDR3 sequence: CASGQGSEQYF. CDR3 bases: TGCGCCAGCGGACAGGGCTCGGAGCAGTACTTC.

The chain employs TRBV4-1 and TRBJ2-2, with 7 bases aligning to TRBD2. This CDR3 contains 17 residues. Germline-derived CDR1 and CDR2 are MGHRA and YSYEKL. The junction had 9 bases not matched to a gene; V was cut back by 0 bases and J by 5 bases. CDR3 nucleotides: TGCGCCAGCAGCCAAGATGGGGCGGGGGAAGGAACCGGGGAGCTGTTTTTT. Translating gives CASSQDGAGEGTGELFF.

This rearrangement joins TRBV6-5 to TRBJ2-5; D may be TRBD1 (6 bases). The CDR3 consists of 14 residues. Germline CDR1 reads MNHEY; CDR2 reads SVGAGI. V shed 5 bases and J shed 4 bases, with 14 bases lying between them. Written as DNA, the CDR3 is TGTGCCAGCAGTCCAACAGGGCCGGGAGAGACCCAGTACTTC. Translation: CASSPTGPGETQYF.

J is TRBJ2-7 and V is TRBV5-4; TRBD2 agrees at 8 bases. This CDR3 comprises 15 residues. J gave up 1 base and V 2 bases, and 5 bases lay outside the gene matches. Germline values: CDR1 SGHNT, CDR2 YYREEE (reference sequence). Here the CDR3 DNA reads TGTGCCAGCAGCTTCGGGGCGGGGGGATCCTACGAGCAGTACTTC. Its protein product is CASSFGAGGSYEQYF.

The chain's CDR3 is CASSSDRWFGKEAFF. As DNA, the CDR3 is TGTGCCAGCAGCAGCGACAGGTGGTTTGGGAAGGAAGCTTTCTTT. The genes are TRBV7-9 and TRBJ1-1, with a possible D match to TRBD1 (6 bases). Per the germline V gene, CDR1 is SEHNR and CDR2 is FQNEAQ (reference sequence). Deletions cut 5 bases from V and 8 bases from J, with 21 bases between. This CDR3 has 15 amino acids.

The rearrangement uses TRBV7-9 and TRBJ2-3; 13 nucleotides match TRBD2. Trimming took 5 bases from V and 2 from J; bases not matched to a gene: 4. This CDR3 region has 16 residues. In germline, CDR1 is SEHNR, CDR2 FQNEAQ (reference sequence). CDR3 sequence (DNA): TGTGCCAGCAGCCTCGGACTAGCGGGGGTCACAGATACGCAGTATTTT. The encoded protein is CASSLGLAGVTDTQYF.

The chain joins TRBV3-1 (or the pseudogene TRBV3-2) to TRBJ2-1, with 8 bases identical to TRBD2. CDR3 length: 17 residues. V was pared by 3 bases and J by 6 bases, with 13 bases of the junction left unmatched. The V gene's germline CDR1 is LGHDT and CDR2 YNNKEL (reference sequence). DNA for the CDR3: TGTGCCAGCAGCCAGTTATATGGAGCGGGAGCCGGCAATGAGCAGTTCTTC. Residues: CASSQLYGAGAGNEQFF.

The CDR3 region is CASSLSWMEGYTF. The CDR3 bases are TGTGCCAGCAGTTTAAGTTGGATGGAGGGCTACACCTTC. This chain joins TRBV28 and TRBJ1-2; D is unclear. Trimming took off 2 bases at V and 8 bases at J, with 12 bases between the two ends. Germline lookup yields CDR1 MDHEN and CDR2 SYDVKM. The CDR3 is made up of 13 amino acids.

The chain recombines TRBV9 with TRBJ2-1; D not certain. This CDR3 is 16 amino acids long. CDR1 is SGDLS and CDR2 is YYNGEE in the germline V gene. V dropped 0 bases and J dropped 4 bases, with 14 bases sitting between them. In DNA, the CDR3 is TGTGCCAGCAGCGTAGTCCACAGCTTCTCGTACAATGAGCAGTTCTTC. It translates to CASSVVHSFSYNEQFF.

The CDR3 protein is CASSLAGGYNEQFF. CDR3 in DNA: TGTGCCAGCAGCTTAGCGGGGGGATACAATGAGCAGTTCTTC. V gene TRBV7-8 combines with J gene TRBJ2-1; possibly TRBD2 for D (6 bases). This CDR3 has 14 amino acids. Germline CDR1 SGHVS, CDR2 FQNEAQ. Trimming stripped 0 bases from V and 4 bases from J, with 7 bases between.

The CDR3 DNA sequence: TGTGCCAGCAGCTTCGGGACAGGGGGCACGAAAGCTTTCTTT. Protein product: CASSFGTGGTKAFF. The chain has TRBV7-2 and TRBJ1-1; 12 positions match TRBD1. Per germline, CDR1 SGHTA and CDR2 FQGNSA. After removal of 3 bases from V and 9 bases from J, the junction contained 5 bases not matched to a gene. The CDR3 totals 14 residues. The variable domain in full, with the rest retrieved from reference TRBV7-2 and TRBJ1-1, is GAGVSQSPSNKVTEKGKDVELRCDPISGHTALYWYRQSLGQGLEFLIYFQGNSAPDKSGLPSDRFSAERTGGSVSTLTIQRTQQEDSAVYLCASSFGTGGTKAFFGQGTRLTVV.

The gene calls are TRBV6-5 and TRBJ2-5; the match to TRBD1 covers 9 bases. V dropped 6 bases and J dropped 4; count of bases not matched to a gene: 3. The CDR3 has 13 amino acids. CDR1 is MNHEY, CDR2 SVGAGI, per germline. CDR3 sequence reads: CASSRTGAETQYF. CDR3 nucleotide sequence: TGTGCCAGCAGCCGGACAGGGGCAGAGACCCAGTACTTC.

This sequence joins TRBV6-6 and TRBJ2-3, with 8 bases matching TRBD1. Germline values: CDR1 MNHNY, CDR2 SVGAGI (reference sequence). The CDR3 loop spans 16 amino acids. V shed 6 bases, J shed 7 bases, and the junction held 15 bases outside the gene matches. CDR3 loop: CASRSKGGQAPYTQYF. CDR3 DNA: TGTGCCAGCAGATCCAAGGGGGGACAGGCCCCGTATACGCAGTATTTT.

The J gene is TRBJ2-7, the V gene TRBV25-1; 10 nucleotides match TRBD1. V gave up 8 bases and J gave up 4 bases; unmatched junction bases: 8. The CDR3 runs to 14 residues. Germline assignment: CDR1 MGHDK and CDR2 SYGVNS. CDR3 residues: CASVPGQGFYEQYF. CDR3 coding DNA: TGTGCCAGCGTCCCGGGACAGGGGTTTTACGAGCAGTACTTC.

The genes are TRBV7-9 and TRBJ2-5, with 11 positions matching TRBD2. Trimming took 5 bases from V and 0 from J; bases not matched to a gene: 2. Germline V gene sequence: CDR1 SEHNR, CDR2 FQNEAQ (reference sequence). This CDR3 comprises 15 residues. CDR3 region: CASSPSGRYQETQYF. The CDR3 nucleotides are TGTGCCAGCAGCCCTAGCGGGAGGTACCAAGAGACCCAGTACTTC.

This clone was counted once. The chain recombines TRBV7-6 with TRBJ2-5, with D possibly TRBD2 on 6 matching bases. The germline V and J ends were trimmed by 5 bases and 3 bases, with 16 bases remaining between them. This CDR3 region has 15 residues. The germline V gene has CDR1 SGHVS and CDR2 FNYEAQ. The chain's CDR3 is CASSLQLGGEETQYF. As DNA, the CDR3 is TGTGCCAGCAGCCTTCAGTTGGGGGGAGAAGAGACCCAGTACTTC. Using reference TRBV7-6 and TRBJ2-5 for the parts outside the CDR3, the full variable domain is GAGVSQSPRYKVTKRGQDVALRCDPISGHVSLYWYRQALGQGPEFLTYFNYEAQQDKSGLPNDRFSAERPEGSISTLTIQRTEQRDSAMYRCASSLQLGGEETQYFGPGTRLLVL.

V usage is TRBV6-5 and J usage is TRBJ1-6; TRBD1 matches at 8 bases. V dropped 6 bases and J dropped 10; count of bases not matched to a gene: 8. CDR3 length: 14 amino acids. Germline assignment: CDR1 MNHEY and CDR2 SVGAGI. CDR3 residues: CASSIQGGDSPLHF. CDR3 sequence (DNA): TGTGCCAGCAGCATACAGGGGGGTGACTCACCCCTCCACTTT.

The genes are TRBV3-1 (or the pseudogene TRBV3-2) and TRBJ1-6; weak D call: TRBD1 (6 bases). Germline CDR1 and CDR2: LGHDT and YNNKEL (reference sequence). V shed 0 bases and J shed 7 bases, with 16 bases lying between them. This CDR3 is built from 17 residues. The CDR3 is CASSQDNLWDINSPLHF. CDR3 bases: TGTGCCAGCAGCCAAGATAACCTCTGGGACATCAATTCACCCCTCCACTTT.

The chain links TRBV19 to TRBJ2-3; perhaps TRBD1 as D (5 bases). V lost 10 bases, J lost 4 bases, and 27 bases lay in between. CDR3 size: 17 residues. CDR1 and CDR2 from the germline V gene are LNHDA and SQIVND (reference sequence). CDR3 coding DNA: TGTGCCACCAAGGGGCCAAGGGGCGTCCCCGGGTCAGATACGCAGTATTTT. Amino acid sequence: CATKGPRGVPGSDTQYF. Looking up the rest from reference TRBV19 and TRBJ2-3 gives the full variable domain: DGGITQSPKYLFRKEGQNVTLSCEQNLNHDAMYWYRQDPGQGLRLIYYSQIVNDFQKGDIAEGYSVSREKKESFPLTVTSAQKNPTAFYLCATKGPRGVPGSDTQYFGPGTRLTVL.

This clone has only a few counts. The rearrangement joins TRBV30 to TRBJ1-3, with no clear D. Trimming removed 5 bases from V and 3 bases from J, with 8 bases in between. The CDR3 consists of 12 residues. CDR1 and CDR2 from the germline V gene are GTSNPN and SVGIG (reference sequence). CDR3 nucleotide sequence: TGTGCCTGGGCCTCAGGTGGAAACACCATATATTTT. The encoded protein is CAWASGGNTIYF.

This clone was recorded once. The CDR3 loop reads CSVEVSGGHGYTF. The CDR3 coding sequence is TGCAGCGTTGAAGTTTCAGGGGGGCATGGCTACACCTTC. The V and J genes are TRBV29-1 and TRBJ1-2, with 7 bases identical to TRBD1. CDR1 SQVTM and CDR2 ANQGSEA come from the germline V gene. V trimming: 1 base; J trimming: 6 bases; junction bases outside the gene matches: 5. This CDR3 is built from 13 residues. Full variable domain (outside the CDR3, taken from reference TRBV29-1 and TRBJ1-2): SAVISQKPSRDICQRGTSLTIQCQVDSQVTMMFWYRQQPGQSLTLIATANQGSEATYESGFVIDKFPISRPNLTFSTLTVSNMSPEDSSIYLCSVEVSGGHGYTFGSGTRLTVV.

The V and J genes are TRBV2 and TRBJ2-1; 7 bases agree with TRBD1. The CDR3 sequence is 15 residues long. CDR1 SNHLY and CDR2 FYNNEI come from the germline V gene. The junction had 6 bases not matched to a gene; V was cut back by 3 bases and J by 4 bases. The CDR3 DNA sequence: TGTGCCAGCAGTGAGGGGCAGGGGGTATACAATGAGCAGTTCTTC. Its translation: CASSEGQGVYNEQFF.

The chain recombines TRBV27 with TRBJ2-1, with 11 bases matching TRBD2. Trimming removed 3 bases from V and 4 bases from J; junction bases left unmatched: 5. Germline V gene sequence: CDR1 MNHEY, CDR2 SMNVEV (reference sequence). The CDR3 extends over 16 amino acids. The CDR3: CASSFLAGGLYNEQFF. Written as DNA, the CDR3 is TGTGCCAGCAGTTTCTTAGCGGGGGGGCTGTACAATGAGCAGTTCTTC.

This chain connects TRBV7-8 to TRBJ1-1; possibly TRBD1 for D (6 bases). Trimming cost V 5 bases and J 4 bases, with 17 bases left between them. The germline V gene encodes CDR1 SGHVS and CDR2 FQNEAQ. This CDR3 is built from 15 residues. The CDR3 spells CASSPLTGSLTEAFF. In DNA form, the CDR3 reads TGTGCCAGCAGCCCCCTCACAGGGAGCCTCACTGAAGCTTTCTTT.

The chain recombines TRBV3-1 (or the pseudogene TRBV3-2) with TRBJ1-2; 8 nucleotides line up with TRBD1. V shed 1 base and J 4 bases; nucleotides not matched to a gene: 2. The CDR3 is 14 residues long. Germline CDR1 is LGHDT and CDR2 is YNNKEL (reference sequence). The DNA for the CDR3 is TGTGCCAGCAGCCAAGGAGGACAGGGCTATGGCTACACCTTC. Translated, it gives CASSQGGQGYGYTF.

The V gene is TRBV4-3, the J gene TRBJ2-5, with D possibly TRBD1 on 5 matching bases. Germline lookup yields CDR1 LGHNA and CDR2 YSLEER. The CDR3 spans 15 residues. V was shortened by 0 bases and J by 5 bases, with 13 bases between the two germline ends. In DNA, the CDR3 is TGCGCCAGCAGCCAAGATCTCGGCAGGGCCGAGACCCAGTACTTC. Protein: CASSQDLGRAETQYF.